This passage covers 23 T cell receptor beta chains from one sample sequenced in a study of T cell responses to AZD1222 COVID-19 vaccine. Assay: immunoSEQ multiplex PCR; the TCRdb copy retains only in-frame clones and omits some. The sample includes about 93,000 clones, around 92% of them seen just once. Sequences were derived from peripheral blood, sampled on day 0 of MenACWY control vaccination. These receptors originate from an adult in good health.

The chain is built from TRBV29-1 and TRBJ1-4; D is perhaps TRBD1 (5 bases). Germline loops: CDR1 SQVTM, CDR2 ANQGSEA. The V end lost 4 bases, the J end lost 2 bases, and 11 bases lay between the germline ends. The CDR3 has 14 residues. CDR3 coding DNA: TGCAGCGTTGGACGGGACGGGACTAATGAAAAACTGTTTTTT. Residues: CSVGRDGTNEKLFF. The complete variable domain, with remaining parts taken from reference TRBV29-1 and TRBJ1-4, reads SAVISQKPSRDICQRGTSLTIQCQVDSQVTMMFWYRQQPGQSLTLIATANQGSEATYESGFVIDKFPISRPNLTFSTLTVSNMSPEDSSIYLCSVGRDGTNEKLFFGSGTQLSVL.

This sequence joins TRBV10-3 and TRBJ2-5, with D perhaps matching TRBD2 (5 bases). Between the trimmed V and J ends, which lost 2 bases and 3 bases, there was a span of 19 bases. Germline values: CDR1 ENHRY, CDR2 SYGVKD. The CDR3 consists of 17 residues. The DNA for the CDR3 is TGTGCCATCAGTGAGCCGGGCGGGCCGTCCGGGAAAGAGACCCAGTACTTC. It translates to CAISEPGGPSGKETQYF.

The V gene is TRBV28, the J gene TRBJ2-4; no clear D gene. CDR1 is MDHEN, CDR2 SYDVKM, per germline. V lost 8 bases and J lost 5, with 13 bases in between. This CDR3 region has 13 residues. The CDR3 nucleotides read TGTGCCAGCGGTGACACCGGCGAAAACATTCAGTACTTC. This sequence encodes CASGDTGENIQYF.

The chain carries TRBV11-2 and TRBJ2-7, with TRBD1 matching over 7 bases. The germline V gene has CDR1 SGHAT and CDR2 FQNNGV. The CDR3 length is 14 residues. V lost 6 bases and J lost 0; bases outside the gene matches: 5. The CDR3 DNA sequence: TGTGCCAGCAGTTCGGACAGGACCTCCTACGAGCAGTACTTC. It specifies CASSSDRTSYEQYF.

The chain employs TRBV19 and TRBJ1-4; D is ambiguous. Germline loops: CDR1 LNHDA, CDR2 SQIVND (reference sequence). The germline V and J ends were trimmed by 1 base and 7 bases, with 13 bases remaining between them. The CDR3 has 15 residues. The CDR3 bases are TGTGCCAGTAGTATAGGTGGTCAACTACGTGAAAAACTGTTTTTT. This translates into CASSIGGQLREKLFF.

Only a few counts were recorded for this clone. For the CDR3, the DNA is TGTGCCAGCACAGGGGCTATTAGCAATCAGCCCCAGCATTTT. Translating it yields CASTGAISNQPQHF. This chain joins TRBV2 and TRBJ1-5; a weak D match, TRBD1 (6 bases). The CDR3 extends over 14 amino acids. V was clipped by 7 bases and J by 0 bases, with 10 bases between them. Germline V gene lookup returns CDR1 SNHLY and CDR2 FYNNEI.

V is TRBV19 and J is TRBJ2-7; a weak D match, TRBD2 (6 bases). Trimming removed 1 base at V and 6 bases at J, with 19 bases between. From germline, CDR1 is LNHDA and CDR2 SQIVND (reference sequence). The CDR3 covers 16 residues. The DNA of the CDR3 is TGTGCCAGTAGTATAGCCGGCCGCAGAGGGACTTCCGAGCAGTACTTC. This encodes CASSIAGRRGTSEQYF.

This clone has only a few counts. The CDR3 nucleotides read TGCGCCAGCAGCCAAGTTGCCAGCGACGGTAAACTGTTTTTT. Amino acid sequence: CASSQVASDGKLFF. The chain employs TRBV4-3 and TRBJ1-4; D is uncertain. This CDR3 spans 14 amino acids. Germline loops: CDR1 LGHNA, CDR2 YSLEER. The V and J ends lost 1 base and 11 bases respectively, with 14 bases between them.

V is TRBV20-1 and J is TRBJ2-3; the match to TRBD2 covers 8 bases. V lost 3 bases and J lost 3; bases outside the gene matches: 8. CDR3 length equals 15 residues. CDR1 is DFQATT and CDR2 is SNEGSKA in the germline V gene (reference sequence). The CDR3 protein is CSASSGVVFTDTQYF. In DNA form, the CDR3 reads TGCAGTGCTAGTAGCGGGGTGGTATTTACAGATACGCAGTATTTT.

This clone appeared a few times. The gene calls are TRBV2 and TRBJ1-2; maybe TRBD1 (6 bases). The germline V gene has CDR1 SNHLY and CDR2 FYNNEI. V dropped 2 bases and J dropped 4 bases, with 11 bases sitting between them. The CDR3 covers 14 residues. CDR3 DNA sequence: TGTGCCAGCAGTGAACAGGGGCCCCTCTATGGCTACACCTTC. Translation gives CASSEQGPLYGYTF.

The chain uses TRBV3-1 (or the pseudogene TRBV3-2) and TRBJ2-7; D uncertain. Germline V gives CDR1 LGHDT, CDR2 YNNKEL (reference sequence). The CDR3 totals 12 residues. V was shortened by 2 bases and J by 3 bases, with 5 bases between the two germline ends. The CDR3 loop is CASSQLYYEQYF. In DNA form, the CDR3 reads TGTGCCAGCAGCCAACTCTACTACGAGCAGTACTTC.

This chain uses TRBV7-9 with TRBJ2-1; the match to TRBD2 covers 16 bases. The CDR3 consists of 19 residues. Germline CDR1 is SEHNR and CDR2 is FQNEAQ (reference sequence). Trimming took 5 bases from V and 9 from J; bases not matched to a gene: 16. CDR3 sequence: CASSAGTSGGALLVGEQFF. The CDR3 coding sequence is TGTGCCAGCAGCGCAGGGACTAGCGGGGGGGCCCTCTTAGTTGGTGAGCAGTTCTTC. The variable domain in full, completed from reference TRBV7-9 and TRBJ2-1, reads DTGVSQNPRHKITKRGQNVTFRCDPISEHNRLYWYRQTLGQGPEFLTYFQNEAQLEKSRLLSDRFSAERPKGSFSTLEIQRTEQGDSAMYLCASSAGTSGGALLVGEQFFGPGTRLTVL.

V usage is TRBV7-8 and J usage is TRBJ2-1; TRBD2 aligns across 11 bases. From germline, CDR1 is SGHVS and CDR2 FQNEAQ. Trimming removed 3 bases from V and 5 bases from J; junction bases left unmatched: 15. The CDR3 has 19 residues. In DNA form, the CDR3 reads TGTGCCAGCAGCTTCTTCACTAGCGGGGGAGCCTCGTCCGACAATGAGCAGTTCTTC. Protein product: CASSFFTSGGASSDNEQFF.

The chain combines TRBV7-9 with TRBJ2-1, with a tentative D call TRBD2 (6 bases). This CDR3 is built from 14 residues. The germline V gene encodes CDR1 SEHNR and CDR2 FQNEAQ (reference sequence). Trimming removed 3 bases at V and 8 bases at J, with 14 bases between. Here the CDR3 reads CASSLVGRGDEQFF. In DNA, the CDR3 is TGTGCCAGCAGCTTGGTGGGGCGGGGCGATGAGCAGTTCTTC. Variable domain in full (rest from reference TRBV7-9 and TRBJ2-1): DTGVSQNPRHKITKRGQNVTFRCDPISEHNRLYWYRQTLGQGPEFLTYFQNEAQLEKSRLLSDRFSAERPKGSFSTLEIQRTEQGDSAMYLCASSLVGRGDEQFFGPGTRLTVL.

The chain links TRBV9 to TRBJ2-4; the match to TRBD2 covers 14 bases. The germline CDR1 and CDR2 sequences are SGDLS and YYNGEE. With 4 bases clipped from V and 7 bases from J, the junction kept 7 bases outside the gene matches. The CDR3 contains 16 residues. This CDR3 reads CASSPGLAGVGNIQYF. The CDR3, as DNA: TGTGCCAGCAGCCCGGGACTAGCGGGGGTAGGGAACATTCAGTACTTC.

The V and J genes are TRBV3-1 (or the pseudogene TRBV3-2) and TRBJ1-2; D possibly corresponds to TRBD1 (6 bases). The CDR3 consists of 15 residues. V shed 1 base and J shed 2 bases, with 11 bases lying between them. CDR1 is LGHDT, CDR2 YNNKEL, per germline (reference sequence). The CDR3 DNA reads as TGTGCCAGCAGCCAAGGTTACCAGGGGAACTATGGCTACACCTTC. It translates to CASSQGYQGNYGYTF.

The CDR3 sequence is CASSFGQGAGYTF. In nucleotides, the CDR3 is TGTGCCAGCAGTTTTGGGCAGGGGGCGGGCTACACCTTC. V and J are TRBV12-3 or TRBV12-4 and TRBJ1-2; 8 nucleotides line up with TRBD1. Germline trimming cut 3 bases from V and 8 bases from J; bases unmatched to any gene: 5. This CDR3 is built from 13 residues.

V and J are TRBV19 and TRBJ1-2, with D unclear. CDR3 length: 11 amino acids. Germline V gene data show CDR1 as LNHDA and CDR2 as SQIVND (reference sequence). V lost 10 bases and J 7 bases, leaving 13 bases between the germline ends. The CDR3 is CATWGPGGYTF. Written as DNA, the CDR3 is TGTGCCACCTGGGGTCCTGGTGGCTACACCTTC.

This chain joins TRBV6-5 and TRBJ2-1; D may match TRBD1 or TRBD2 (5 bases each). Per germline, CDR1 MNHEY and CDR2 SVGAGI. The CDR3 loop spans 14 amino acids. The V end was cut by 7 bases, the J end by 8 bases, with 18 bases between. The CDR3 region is CASTSRGAGDEQFF. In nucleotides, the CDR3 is TGTGCCAGCACTTCCCGAGGGGCTGGCGATGAGCAGTTCTTC.

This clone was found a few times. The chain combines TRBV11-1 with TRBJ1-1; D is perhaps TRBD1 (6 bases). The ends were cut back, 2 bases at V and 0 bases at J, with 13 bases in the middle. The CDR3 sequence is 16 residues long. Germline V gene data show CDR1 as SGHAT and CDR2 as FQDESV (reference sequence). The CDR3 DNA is TGTGCCAGCAGCTTATGGGGGGCCGGTGTGAACACTGAAGCTTTCTTT. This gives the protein CASSLWGAGVNTEAFF.

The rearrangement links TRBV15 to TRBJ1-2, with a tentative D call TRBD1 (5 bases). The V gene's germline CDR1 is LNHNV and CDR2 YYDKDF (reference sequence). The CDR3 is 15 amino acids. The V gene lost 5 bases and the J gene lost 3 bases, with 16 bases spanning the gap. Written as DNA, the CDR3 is TGTGCCACCAGCGATCGCGCCGGGGGAGACTATGGCTACACCTTC. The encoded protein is CATSDRAGGDYGYTF.

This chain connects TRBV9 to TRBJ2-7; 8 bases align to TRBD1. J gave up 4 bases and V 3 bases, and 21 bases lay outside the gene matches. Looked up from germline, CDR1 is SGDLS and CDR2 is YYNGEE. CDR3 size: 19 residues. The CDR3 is CASSATDRGPYRNRYEQYF. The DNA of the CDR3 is TGTGCCAGCAGCGCGACCGACAGGGGACCTTACAGAAATAGGTACGAGCAGTACTTC. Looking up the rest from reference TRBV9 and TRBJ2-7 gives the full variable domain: DSGVTQTPKHLITATGQRVTLRCSPRSGDLSVYWYQQSLDQGLQFLIQYYNGEERAKGNILERFSAQQFPDLHSELNLSSLELGDSALYFCASSATDRGPYRNRYEQYFGPGTRLTVT.

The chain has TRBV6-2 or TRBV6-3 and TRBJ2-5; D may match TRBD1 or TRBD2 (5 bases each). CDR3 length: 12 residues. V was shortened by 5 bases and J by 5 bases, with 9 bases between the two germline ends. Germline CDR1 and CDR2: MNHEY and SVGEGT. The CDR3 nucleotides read TGTGCCAGCAGTCCCGGGGACGAGACCCAGTACTTC. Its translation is CASSPGDETQYF.